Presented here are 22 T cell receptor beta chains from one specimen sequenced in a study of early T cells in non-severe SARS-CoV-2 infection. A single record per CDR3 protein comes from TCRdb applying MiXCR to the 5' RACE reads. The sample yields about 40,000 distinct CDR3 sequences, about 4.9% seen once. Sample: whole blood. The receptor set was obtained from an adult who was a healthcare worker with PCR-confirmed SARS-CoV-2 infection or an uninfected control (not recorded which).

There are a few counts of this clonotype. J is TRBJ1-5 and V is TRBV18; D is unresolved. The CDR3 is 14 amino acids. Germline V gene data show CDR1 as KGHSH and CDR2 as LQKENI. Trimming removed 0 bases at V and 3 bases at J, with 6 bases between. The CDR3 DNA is TGTGCCAGCTCACCACCCAGCTCCAATCAGCCCCAGCATTTT. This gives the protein CASSPPSSNQPQHF.

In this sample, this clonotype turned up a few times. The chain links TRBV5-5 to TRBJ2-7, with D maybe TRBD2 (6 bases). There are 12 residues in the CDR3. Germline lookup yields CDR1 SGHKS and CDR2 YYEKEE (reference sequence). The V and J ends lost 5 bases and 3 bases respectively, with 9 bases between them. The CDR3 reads CASRRDHYEQYF. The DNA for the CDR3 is TGTGCCAGCAGGCGGGACCACTACGAGCAGTACTTC. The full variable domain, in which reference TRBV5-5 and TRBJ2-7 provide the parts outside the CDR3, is DAGVTQSPTHLIKTRGQQVTLRCSPISGHKSVSWYQQVLGQGPQFIFQYYEKEERGRGNFPDRFSARQFPNYSSELNVNALLLGDSALYLCASRRDHYEQYFGPGTRLTVT.

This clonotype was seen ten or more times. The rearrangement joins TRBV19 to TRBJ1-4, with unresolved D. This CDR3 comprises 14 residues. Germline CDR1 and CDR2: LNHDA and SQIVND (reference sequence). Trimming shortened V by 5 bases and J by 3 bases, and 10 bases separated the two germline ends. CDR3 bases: TGTGCCAGTAGTCCGTGGGAAGCTAATGAAAAACTGTTTTTT. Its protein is CASSPWEANEKLFF. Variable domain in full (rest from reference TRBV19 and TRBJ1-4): DGGITQSPKYLFRKEGQNVTLSCEQNLNHDAMYWYRQDPGQGLRLIYYSQIVNDFQKGDIAEGYSVSREKKESFPLTVTSAQKNPTAFYLCASSPWEANEKLFFGSGTQLSVL.

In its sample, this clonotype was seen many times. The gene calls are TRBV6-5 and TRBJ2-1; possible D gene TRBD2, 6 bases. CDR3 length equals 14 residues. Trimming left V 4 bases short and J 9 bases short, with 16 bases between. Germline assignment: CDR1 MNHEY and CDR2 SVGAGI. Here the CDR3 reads CASSFVSLGGEQFF. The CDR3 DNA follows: TGTGCCAGCAGTTTTGTTAGTTTGGGGGGTGAGCAGTTCTTC.

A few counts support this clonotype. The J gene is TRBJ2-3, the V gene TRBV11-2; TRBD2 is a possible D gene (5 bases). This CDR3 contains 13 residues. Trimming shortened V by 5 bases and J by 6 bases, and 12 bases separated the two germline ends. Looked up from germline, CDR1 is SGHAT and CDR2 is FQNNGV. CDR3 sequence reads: CASSPTGKDTQYF. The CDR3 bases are TGTGCCAGCAGCCCCACCGGGAAGGATACGCAGTATTTT.

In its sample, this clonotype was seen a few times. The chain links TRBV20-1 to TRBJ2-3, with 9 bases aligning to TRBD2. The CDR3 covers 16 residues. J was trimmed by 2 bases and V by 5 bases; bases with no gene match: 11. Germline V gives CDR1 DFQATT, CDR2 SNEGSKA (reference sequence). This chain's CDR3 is CSARLWERGDTDTQYF. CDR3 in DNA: TGCAGTGCTCGCCTCTGGGAGCGGGGGGACACAGATACGCAGTATTTT.

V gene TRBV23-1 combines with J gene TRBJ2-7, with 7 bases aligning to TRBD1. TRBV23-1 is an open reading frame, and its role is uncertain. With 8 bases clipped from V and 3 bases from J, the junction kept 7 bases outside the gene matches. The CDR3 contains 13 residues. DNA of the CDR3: TGCGCCAGCCTCGGGACAGAAGACTACGAGCAGTACTTC. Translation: CASLGTEDYEQYF.

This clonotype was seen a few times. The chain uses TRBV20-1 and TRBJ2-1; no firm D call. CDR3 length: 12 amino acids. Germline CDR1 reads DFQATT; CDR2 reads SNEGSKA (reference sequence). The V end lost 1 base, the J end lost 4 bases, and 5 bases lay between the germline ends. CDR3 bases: TGCAGTGCTAGAGTGGGTTACAATGAGCAGTTCTTC. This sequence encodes CSARVGYNEQFF.

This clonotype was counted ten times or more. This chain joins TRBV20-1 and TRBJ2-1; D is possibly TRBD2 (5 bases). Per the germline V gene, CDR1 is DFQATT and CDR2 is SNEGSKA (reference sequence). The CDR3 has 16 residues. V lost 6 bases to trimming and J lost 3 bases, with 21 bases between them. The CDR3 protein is CSAKDSGRLIYNEQFF. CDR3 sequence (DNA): TGCAGTGCGAAAGATTCGGGGAGACTGATCTACAATGAGCAGTTCTTC.

DNA for the CDR3: TGCAGTGCTCGAAAGCGGGAGGATCGGGACGAGCAGTACTTC. Encoded protein: CSARKREDRDEQYF. This chain links TRBV20-1 with TRBJ2-7; the match to TRBD2 covers 9 bases. The CDR3 has 14 amino acids. V trimming: 5 bases; J trimming: 5 bases; junction bases outside the gene matches: 10. Germline values: CDR1 DFQATT, CDR2 SNEGSKA (reference sequence).

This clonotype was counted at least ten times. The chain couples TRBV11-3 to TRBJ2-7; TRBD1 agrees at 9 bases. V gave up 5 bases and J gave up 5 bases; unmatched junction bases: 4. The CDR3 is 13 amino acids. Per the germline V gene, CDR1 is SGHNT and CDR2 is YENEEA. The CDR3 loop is CASSLTGGNEQYF. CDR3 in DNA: TGTGCCAGCAGCCTAACAGGGGGCAACGAGCAGTACTTC.

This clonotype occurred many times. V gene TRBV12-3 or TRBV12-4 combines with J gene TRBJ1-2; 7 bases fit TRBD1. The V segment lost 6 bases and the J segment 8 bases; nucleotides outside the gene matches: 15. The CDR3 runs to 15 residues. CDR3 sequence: CASSHSGTVRRGYTF. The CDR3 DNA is TGTGCCAGCAGCCATTCCGGGACAGTGAGGAGGGGCTACACCTTC.

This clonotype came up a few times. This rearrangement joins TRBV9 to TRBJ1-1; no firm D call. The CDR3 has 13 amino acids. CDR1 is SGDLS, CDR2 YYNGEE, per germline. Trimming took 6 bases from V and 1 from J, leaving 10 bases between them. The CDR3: CASNPAGNTEAFF. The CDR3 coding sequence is TGTGCCAGCAACCCAGCAGGGAACACTGAAGCTTTCTTT. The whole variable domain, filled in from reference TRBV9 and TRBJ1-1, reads DSGVTQTPKHLITATGQRVTLRCSPRSGDLSVYWYQQSLDQGLQFLIQYYNGEERAKGNILERFSAQQFPDLHSELNLSSLELGDSALYFCASNPAGNTEAFFGQGTRLTVV.

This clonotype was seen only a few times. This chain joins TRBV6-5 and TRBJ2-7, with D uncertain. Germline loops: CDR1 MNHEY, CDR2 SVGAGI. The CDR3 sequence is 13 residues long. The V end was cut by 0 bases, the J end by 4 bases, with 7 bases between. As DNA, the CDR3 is TGTGCCAGCAGTTACTCTCAAGCTTACGAGCAGTACTTC. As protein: CASSYSQAYEQYF.

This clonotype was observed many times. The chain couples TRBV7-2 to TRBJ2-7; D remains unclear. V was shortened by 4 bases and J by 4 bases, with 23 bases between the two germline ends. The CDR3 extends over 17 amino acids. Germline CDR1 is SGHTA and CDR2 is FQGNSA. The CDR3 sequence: CASSYKISFSFNYEQYF. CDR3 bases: TGTGCCAGCAGCTATAAAATCTCGTTCAGCTTCAATTACGAGCAGTACTTC.

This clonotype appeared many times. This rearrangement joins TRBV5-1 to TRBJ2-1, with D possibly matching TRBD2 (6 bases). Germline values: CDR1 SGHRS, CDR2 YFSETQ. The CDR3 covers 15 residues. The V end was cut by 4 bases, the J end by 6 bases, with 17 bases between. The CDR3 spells CASSHASGSGNEQFF. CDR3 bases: TGCGCCAGCAGCCATGCCTCCGGGAGTGGCAATGAGCAGTTCTTC.

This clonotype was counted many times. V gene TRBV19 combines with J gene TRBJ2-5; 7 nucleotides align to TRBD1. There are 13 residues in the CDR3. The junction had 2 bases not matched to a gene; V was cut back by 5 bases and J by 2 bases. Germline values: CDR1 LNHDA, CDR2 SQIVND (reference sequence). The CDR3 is CASSGTVQETQYF. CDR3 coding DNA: TGTGCCAGTAGTGGGACAGTTCAAGAGACCCAGTACTTC.

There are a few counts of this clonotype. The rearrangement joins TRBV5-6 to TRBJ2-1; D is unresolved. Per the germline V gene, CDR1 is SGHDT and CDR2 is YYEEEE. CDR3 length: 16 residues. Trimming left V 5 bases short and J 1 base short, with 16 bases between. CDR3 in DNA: TGTGCCAGCAGAACCAGCCCGGGCAGATCCTACAATGAGCAGTTCTTC. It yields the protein CASRTSPGRSYNEQFF.

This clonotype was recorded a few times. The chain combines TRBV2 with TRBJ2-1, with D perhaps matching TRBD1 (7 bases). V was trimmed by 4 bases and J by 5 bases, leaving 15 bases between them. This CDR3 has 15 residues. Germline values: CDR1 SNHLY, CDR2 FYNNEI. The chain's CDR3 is CASSVGGQKHNEQFF. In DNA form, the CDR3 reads TGTGCCAGCAGTGTCGGGGGACAGAAACACAATGAGCAGTTCTTC.

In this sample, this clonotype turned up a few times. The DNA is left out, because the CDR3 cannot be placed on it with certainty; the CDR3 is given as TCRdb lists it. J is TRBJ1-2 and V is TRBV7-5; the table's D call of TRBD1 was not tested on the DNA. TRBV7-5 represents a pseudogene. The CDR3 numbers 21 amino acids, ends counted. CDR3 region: CISVPEAVTGTAYPHLYGYTF.

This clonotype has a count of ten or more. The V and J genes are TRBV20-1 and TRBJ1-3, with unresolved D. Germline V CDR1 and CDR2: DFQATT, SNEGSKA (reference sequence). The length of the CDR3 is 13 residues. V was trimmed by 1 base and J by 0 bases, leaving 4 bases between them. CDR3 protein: CSARAASGNTIYF. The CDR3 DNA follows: TGCAGTGCTAGAGCAGCCTCTGGAAACACCATATATTTT.

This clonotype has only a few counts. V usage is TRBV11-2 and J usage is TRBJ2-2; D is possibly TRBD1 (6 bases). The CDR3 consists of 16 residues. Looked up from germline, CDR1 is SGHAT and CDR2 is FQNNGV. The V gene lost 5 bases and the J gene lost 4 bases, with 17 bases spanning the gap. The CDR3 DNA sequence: TGTGCCAGCAGCCCGACCAACGTGGGGGCCACCGGGGAGCTGTTTTTT. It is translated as CASSPTNVGATGELFF. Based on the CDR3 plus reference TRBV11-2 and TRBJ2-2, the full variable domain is EAGVAQSPRYKIIEKRQSVAFWCNPISGHATLYWYQQILGQGPKLLIQFQNNGVVDDSQLPKDRFSAERLKGVDSTLKIQPAKLEDSAVYLCASSPTNVGATGELFFGEGSRLTVL.